These 20 T cell receptor beta chains were all obtained from the same sample, sequenced in a study of PD-1 blockade in classical Hodgkin lymphoma (dated by TCRdb to the early 2020s). The library was produced with the immunoSEQ multiplex PCR assay. TCRdb provides this immuneACCESS table in a form limited to in-frame rearrangements. Some clones are lacking; in checked studies, under half of them reflect an unresolved V gene, and why the rest are absent is not known. This sample gives tens of thousands of clones in total; around 82% of them show up just once. The top ten clonotypes cover 20% to 25% of the sample. This specimen's time point label, interpreted: cycle 2 day 1 (C2D1) of nivolumab. Every trial patient had relapsed following autologous stem cell transplantation, and prior brentuximab vedotin exposure was what differed among cohorts A, B and C. The source material was peripheral blood mononuclear cells (PBMCs), sampled before the second cycle of nivolumab. The receptors here all came from a human donor with classical Hodgkin lymphoma.

J is TRBJ2-2 and V is TRBV28; 7 bases match TRBD1. The germline gives CDR1 MDHEN, CDR2 SYDVKM. The CDR3 runs 16 residues. The trim removed 6 bases at V and 0 bases at J, leaving 7 bases unmatched. CDR3 region: CASRETGTANTGELFF. DNA of the CDR3: TGTGCCAGCAGGGAAACCGGGACAGCGAACACCGGGGAGCTGTTTTTT.

The genes are TRBV19 and TRBJ1-6; 11 bases map to TRBD1. The CDR3 sequence is 16 residues long. Germline V lookup: CDR1 LNHDA, CDR2 SQIVND (reference sequence). V shed 3 bases and J 5 bases; nucleotides not matched to a gene: 3. DNA of the CDR3: TGTGCCAGTAGTATTGGACAGGGGGCGAATAATTCACCCCTCCACTTT. It codes for CASSIGQGANNSPLHF.

In regard to this clone: The same CDR3 is also encoded by other DNA sequences in this sample. The rearrangement joins TRBV7-9 to TRBJ2-7; 11 bases map to TRBD2. The junction had 3 bases not matched to a gene; V was cut back by 1 base and J by 4 bases. CDR1 is SEHNR and CDR2 is FQNEAQ in the germline V gene (reference sequence). The CDR3 spans 15 residues. The CDR3 DNA follows: TGTGCCAGCAGCTTAGGACTAGCGGGAACTTACGAGCAGTACTTC. Residues: CASSLGLAGTYEQYF.

This chain uses TRBV1 with TRBJ2-7. TRBV1 is described as a pseudogene. The CDR3 spans 12 residues. CDR3 residues: CTSSQDRNEQYF. In nucleotides, the CDR3 is TGCACCAGCAGCCAAGATCGCAACGAGCAGTACTTC.

The rearrangement uses TRBV11-2 and TRBJ2-1; D is perhaps TRBD1 (6 bases). This CDR3 is 16 amino acids long. Germline lookup yields CDR1 SGHAT and CDR2 FQNNGV. Deletions cut 4 bases from V and 7 bases from J, with 20 bases between. Written as DNA, the CDR3 is TGTGCCAGCAGCTCCCCCCGGCAGGGGAGTATGAATGAGCAGTTCTTC. This sequence encodes CASSSPRQGSMNEQFF.

This sequence joins TRBV7-2 and TRBJ2-1; the D is unclear. Germline V lookup: CDR1 SGHTA, CDR2 FQGNSA. The CDR3 contains 13 residues. Trimming took off 4 bases at V and 0 bases at J, with 4 bases between the two ends. The CDR3 DNA follows: TGTGCCAGCAGCTCTAGCTCCTACAATGAGCAGTTCTTC. This gives the protein CASSSSSYNEQFF.

J is TRBJ2-7 and V is TRBV19, with TRBD2 as a possible D gene (5 bases). V was trimmed by 8 bases and J by 3 bases, leaving 26 bases between them. This CDR3 contains 17 residues. Looked up from germline, CDR1 is LNHDA and CDR2 is SQIVND (reference sequence). This CDR3 reads CASLVNDTREWGYEQYF. Here the CDR3 DNA reads TGTGCCAGTTTGGTAAACGATACAAGGGAGTGGGGCTACGAGCAGTACTTC.

The V call is TRBV6-5, the J call TRBJ1-5; 7 nucleotides agree with TRBD1. The CDR3 is made up of 14 amino acids. Germline values: CDR1 MNHEY, CDR2 SVGAGI. With 5 bases clipped from V and 6 bases from J, the junction kept 7 bases outside the gene matches. The CDR3 region has the DNA TGTGCCAGCAGTCCGACTAGGGGGCTTCAGCCCCAGCATTTT. Translating it yields CASSPTRGLQPQHF.

CDR3 sequence (DNA): TGTGCCAGCAGTTTAGGGACGGTCCAAGAGACCCAGTACTTC. Its translation: CASSLGTVQETQYF. The genes are TRBV27 and TRBJ2-5; the D gene could be TRBD1 or TRBD2 (5 bases each). Per the germline V gene, CDR1 is MNHEY and CDR2 is SMNVEV (reference sequence). The CDR3 consists of 14 residues. V lost 2 bases to trimming and J lost 1 base, with 8 bases between them.

The sample holds one count of this clone. CDR3 amino acids: CSVDWASGRVTDTQYF. Here the CDR3 DNA reads TGCAGCGTTGATTGGGCTAGCGGGAGGGTCACAGATACGCAGTATTTT. The chain employs TRBV29-1 and TRBJ2-3, with TRBD2 matching over 12 bases. The CDR3 is 16 residues long. Germline values: CDR1 SQVTM, CDR2 ANQGSEA. The trim removed 3 bases at V and 2 bases at J, leaving 6 bases unmatched.

The V and J genes are TRBV6-5 and TRBJ1-6, with D perhaps matching TRBD1 (5 bases). The V and J ends lost 7 bases and 7 bases respectively, with 14 bases between them. CDR1 MNHEY and CDR2 SVGAGI come from the germline V gene. The CDR3 has 14 amino acids. The CDR3 loop reads CASTPGTGNSPLHF. The CDR3 coding sequence is TGTGCCAGCACCCCAGGGACGGGAAATTCACCCCTCCACTTT.

V is TRBV7-6 and J is TRBJ1-4; D is perhaps TRBD1 (5 bases). V lost 5 bases and J 0 bases, leaving 16 bases between the germline ends. This CDR3 comprises 17 residues. Germline V gene lookup returns CDR1 SGHVS and CDR2 FNYEAQ. In DNA, the CDR3 is TGTGCCAGCAGCCCCCTCTTAGGGGCAGCAACTAATGAAAAACTGTTTTTT. This codes for CASSPLLGAATNEKLFF.

This clone was observed once. The CDR3 protein is CASSLGGQGQETQYF. The CDR3 coding sequence is TGTGCCAGCAGCTTAGGGGGACAGGGCCAAGAGACCCAGTACTTC. The V and J genes are TRBV7-6 and TRBJ2-5; 9 bases line up with TRBD1. V gave up 1 base and J gave up 1 base; unmatched junction bases: 1. CDR1 and CDR2 from the germline V gene are SGHVS and FNYEAQ. The CDR3 has 15 amino acids.

The rearrangement joins TRBV6-1 to TRBJ2-7; 7 nucleotides match TRBD1. The CDR3 has 14 residues. CDR1 is MNHNS and CDR2 is SASEGT in the germline V gene. The V segment lost 4 bases and the J segment 1 base; nucleotides outside the gene matches: 4. The CDR3 is CASSAMGQSYEQYF. The CDR3 DNA reads as TGTGCCAGCAGTGCGATGGGACAGTCCTACGAGCAGTACTTC.

The rearrangement uses TRBV5-1 and TRBJ2-7; tentative D call: TRBD2 (5 bases). The CDR3 totals 15 residues. Trimming cost V 0 bases and J 6 bases, with 16 bases left between them. The germline CDR1 and CDR2 sequences are SGHRS and YFSETQ. The CDR3 region is CASSLGLGLISEQYF. In nucleotides, the CDR3 is TGCGCCAGCAGCTTGGGCCTTGGACTCATCTCCGAGCAGTACTTC. Drawing the rest from reference TRBV5-1 and TRBJ2-7, the complete variable domain is KAGVTQTPRYLIKTRGQQVTLSCSPISGHRSVSWYQQTPGQGLQFLFEYFSETQRNKGNFPGRFSGRQFSNSRSEMNVSTLELGDSALYLCASSLGLGLISEQYFGPGTRLTVT.

The chain links TRBV14 to TRBJ2-3, with TRBD2 matching over 10 bases. This CDR3 has 15 residues. V dropped 1 base and J dropped 3; count of bases not matched to a gene: 1. Germline assignment: CDR1 SGHDN and CDR2 FVKESK. CDR3 protein: CASSQGAGGTDTQYF. The CDR3 coding sequence is TGTGCCAGCAGCCAAGGAGCGGGAGGGACAGATACGCAGTATTTT.

CDR3 protein: CASSGSRSGPAKNIQYF. DNA of the CDR3: TGTGCCAGCAGTGGATCCCGGAGCGGACCCGCCAAAAACATTCAGTACTTC. V gene TRBV2 combines with J gene TRBJ2-4; D is perhaps TRBD2 (5 bases). The germline V and J ends were trimmed by 4 bases and 1 base, with 17 bases remaining between them. The CDR3 covers 17 residues. Germline V gives CDR1 SNHLY, CDR2 FYNNEI.

V and J are TRBV5-5 and TRBJ2-5; 10 bases fit TRBD1. This CDR3 is 16 amino acids long. Trimming took 0 bases from V and 7 from J; bases not matched to a gene: 9. CDR1 SGHKS and CDR2 YYEKEE come from the germline V gene (reference sequence). CDR3 sequence: CASSLDLTGGAGTQYF. The DNA of the CDR3 is TGTGCCAGCAGCTTGGATTTGACAGGGGGCGCGGGGACCCAGTACTTC.

This clone has a single count. This chain links TRBV2 with TRBJ2-1; no definite D call. With 7 bases removed from V and 5 bases from J, the gap between germline ends came to 9 bases. Germline CDR1 is SNHLY and CDR2 is FYNNEI. The length of the CDR3 is 12 residues. CDR3 residues: CASKVRNNEQFF. CDR3 bases: TGTGCCAGCAAGGTCCGAAACAATGAGCAGTTCTTC.

The chain recombines TRBV19 with TRBJ2-2, with D possibly TRBD1 on 5 matching bases. Trimming cost V 6 bases and J 3 bases, with 11 bases left between them. CDR3 length: 14 amino acids. CDR1 is LNHDA and CDR2 is SQIVND in the germline V gene (reference sequence). CDR3 nucleotides: TGTGCCAGTAGGAGGACAAGATACACCGGGGAGCTGTTTTTT. Protein sequence: CASRRTRYTGELFF.